Sequencing of this TCR beta chain was carried out in a study of blood T cell repertoires in COVID-19. Study context: Both acute and convalescent COVID-19 samples were obtained from the United States, Italy and Spain. Nucleic acid was either cDNA or gDNA, and it came from T cells, B-cell-depleted T cells, or PBMCs.

Methods used by the authors: Cell counts per sample came from amplifying reference gene primers. Data came from immunoSEQ multiplex PCR; TCRdb stores just in-frame clones and leaves some out. That table furnishes V, J and clone size, whereas the DNA furnished D and trimming. The repertoire holds fewer than 80,000 clones, with approximately 84% as singletons. The CDR3 contains 16 residues. Looked up from germline, CDR1 is SGDLS and CDR2 is YYNGEE. The ends were cut back, 0 bases at V and 0 bases at J, with 10 bases in the middle. Seattle's cohort entered during active infection and was followed longitudinally.

The chain is built from TRBV9 and TRBJ2-1, with a tentative D call TRBD2 (6 bases). Sequencing was performed on peripheral blood. This sequence originates from a man aged 50-60 years with COVID-19, enrolled during active disease. CDR3 in DNA: TGTGCCAGCAGCGTAGATCGGGGGATCTCCTACAATGAGCAGTTCTTC. This translates into CASSVDRGISYNEQFF. Filled out from reference TRBV9 and TRBJ2-1, the complete variable domain reads DSGVTQTPKHLITATGQRVTLRCSPRSGDLSVYWYQQSLDQGLQFLIQYYNGEERAKGNILERFSAQQFPDLHSELNLSSLELGDSALYFCASSVDRGISYNEQFFGPGTRLTVL.